These 32 T cell receptor beta chains share one sample of origin, sequenced in a study of T-cell reconstitution after alpha-beta-depleted transplantation in children. For TCRbeta, the library was prepared with unique molecular identifiers. TCRdb independently ran MiXCR on the PCR reads; one entry per CDR3 protein. The data show approximately 47,000 distinct CDR3 sequences, roughly 50% seen once. The material sequenced was peripheral blood, taken before TCRalphabeta/CD19-depleted stem cell transplant. These TCRs come from a boy under two years old with SCID, due to receive a stem cell transplant.

This chain joins TRBV6-6 and TRBJ1-5; D gene uncertain. V shed 2 bases and J shed 2 bases, with 4 bases lying between them. The germline V gene has CDR1 MNHNY and CDR2 SVGAGI (reference sequence). The CDR3 contains 13 residues. CDR3 residues: CASSYGGNQPQHF. The DNA of the CDR3 is TGTGCCAGCAGTTACGGTGGCAATCAGCCCCAGCATTTT.

This chain links TRBV6-1 with TRBJ1-5; 7 bases line up with TRBD1. The trim removed 4 bases at V and 3 bases at J, leaving 3 bases unmatched. The germline V gene encodes CDR1 MNHNS and CDR2 SASEGT. CDR3 length equals 14 residues. The chain's CDR3 is CASSADRVNQPQHF. In DNA, the CDR3 is TGTGCCAGCAGTGCTGACAGGGTCAATCAGCCCCAGCATTTT.

This clonotype was counted at least ten times. The chain combines TRBV5-1 with TRBJ2-1, with D possibly matching TRBD2 (6 bases). The ends were cut back, 3 bases at V and 6 bases at J, with 10 bases in the middle. The CDR3 sequence is 13 residues long. Germline loops: CDR1 SGHRS, CDR2 YFSETQ. The CDR3 protein is CASSWRGGNEQFF. DNA for the CDR3: TGCGCCAGCAGCTGGAGGGGCGGCAATGAGCAGTTCTTC.

This chain joins TRBV6-1 and TRBJ2-3, with D perhaps matching TRBD1 or TRBD2 (5 bases each). Trimming stripped 6 bases from V and 0 bases from J, with 16 bases between. The CDR3 runs 16 residues. Per germline, CDR1 MNHNS and CDR2 SASEGT. The CDR3 DNA is TGTGCCAGCAGCCTAAGACCTGGGGGAAGCACAGATACGCAGTATTTT. Its translation: CASSLRPGGSTDTQYF.

The CDR3 nucleotides are TGTGCCAGCAGTTACTCGGGGGGGCCTTTCATCACAGATACGCAGTATTTT. It yields the protein CASSYSGGPFITDTQYF. The chain carries TRBV6-5 and TRBJ2-3; tentative D call: TRBD2 (7 bases). Germline V gives CDR1 MNHEY, CDR2 SVGAGI. There are 17 residues in the CDR3. V lost 0 bases to trimming and J lost 2 bases, with 15 bases between them.

This chain links TRBV11-3 with TRBJ2-1; no clear D gene. The germline V gene has CDR1 SGHNT and CDR2 YENEEA. The CDR3 contains 15 residues. Trimming took 2 bases from V and 1 from J, leaving 9 bases between them. The CDR3 coding sequence is TGTGCCAGCAGCTTAACGTTATCGTCCTACAATGAGCAGTTCTTC. This gives the protein CASSLTLSSYNEQFF.

The rearrangement links TRBV5-1 to TRBJ2-3; D unclear. The CDR3 covers 13 residues. V lost 4 bases and J 3 bases, leaving 9 bases between the germline ends. CDR1 and CDR2 (germline): SGHRS, YFSETQ. CDR3 region: CASSGRLTDTQYF. The CDR3 coding sequence is TGCGCCAGCAGCGGCCGACTTACAGATACGCAGTATTTT.

In its sample, this clonotype ranks as medium-sized. This sequence joins TRBV7-6 and TRBJ2-7; D might be TRBD2 (6 bases). From germline, CDR1 is SGHVS and CDR2 FNYEAQ. V was trimmed by 5 bases and J by 3 bases, leaving 20 bases between them. This CDR3 has 16 amino acids. CDR3 coding DNA: TGTGCCAGCAGCCCCTTAAGGTCTAGCGCCGGCTACGAGCAGTACTTC. It codes for CASSPLRSSAGYEQYF.

The V call is TRBV20-1, the J call TRBJ1-1; a weak D match, TRBD1 (6 bases). V gave up 3 bases and J gave up 3 bases, with 11 bases separating them. Per the germline V gene, CDR1 is DFQATT and CDR2 is SNEGSKA (reference sequence). The CDR3 extends over 13 amino acids. CDR3 protein: CSASVGHYTEAFF. CDR3 sequence (DNA): TGCAGTGCTAGTGTGGGACACTACACTGAAGCTTTCTTT.

This clonotype was counted between two and nine times. The CDR3 bases are TGTGCCAGCAGCCCAACCCCCCAGCGGGGGGGCGAGACCCAGTACTTC. It encodes CASSPTPQRGGETQYF. The J gene is TRBJ2-5, the V gene TRBV11-2; 10 bases are shared with TRBD2. Per germline, CDR1 SGHAT and CDR2 FQNNGV. Losses at the gene ends were 5 bases for V and 5 bases for J; bases not matched to a gene: 11. The CDR3 runs to 16 residues.

This clonotype appeared once. The V call is TRBV5-1, the J call TRBJ2-3; 7 bases map to TRBD1. CDR3 length: 14 residues. In germline, CDR1 is SGHRS, CDR2 YFSETQ. Trimming removed 4 bases from V and 5 bases from J; junction bases left unmatched: 7. The DNA for the CDR3 is TGCGCCAGCAGCATGAGACAGGGCGGAGATACGCAGTATTTT. Protein: CASSMRQGGDTQYF.

V and J are TRBV29-1 and TRBJ2-5, with 9 bases matching TRBD2. V shed 7 bases and J 5 bases; nucleotides not matched to a gene: 5. From germline, CDR1 is SQVTM and CDR2 ANQGSEA. This CDR3 contains 12 residues. This CDR3 reads CSASGVRETQYF. The CDR3 DNA is TGCAGCGCTAGCGGGGTGCGGGAGACCCAGTACTTC.

This clonotype was seen once. The chain has TRBV7-8 and TRBJ1-2; 7 bases align to TRBD1. The CDR3 has 15 residues. J lost 6 bases, V lost 1 base, and 8 bases had no gene match. Germline CDR1 reads SGHVS; CDR2 reads FQNEAQ. CDR3 amino acids: CASSLVGDRVHGYTF. CDR3 coding DNA: TGTGCCAGCAGCTTAGTAGGAGACAGGGTTCATGGCTACACCTTC.

V usage is TRBV5-1 and J usage is TRBJ2-1; 11 bases are a match to TRBD2. CDR3 length: 19 amino acids. V was clipped by 4 bases and J by 0 bases; unmatched bases: 12. Germline V gives CDR1 SGHRS, CDR2 YFSETQ. The CDR3 region has the DNA TGCGCCAGCAGCACCCCGACTAGCGGGGAAGAAACCTCCTACAATGAGCAGTTCTTC. Encoded protein: CASSTPTSGEETSYNEQFF.

This clonotype was seen ten or more times. This rearrangement joins TRBV6-1 to TRBJ1-1, with D possibly TRBD1 on 6 matching bases. CDR3 size: 13 residues. Between the trimmed V and J ends, which lost 5 bases and 2 bases, there was a span of 9 bases. Germline CDR1 reads MNHNS; CDR2 reads SASEGT. The CDR3 is CASSQTGNTEAFF. In DNA, the CDR3 is TGTGCCAGCAGTCAGACAGGCAACACTGAAGCTTTCTTT.

The gene calls are TRBV28 and TRBJ2-1, with D hard to call. V was clipped by 6 bases and J by 1 base, with 13 bases between them. Germline CDR1 and CDR2: MDHEN and SYDVKM. The CDR3 sequence is 15 residues long. The CDR3 loop reads CASSPLLPSYNEQFF. The CDR3 DNA sequence: TGTGCCAGCAGCCCCCTTTTGCCATCCTACAATGAGCAGTTCTTC.

This clonotype was found many times. The rearrangement joins TRBV7-9 to TRBJ2-2; 8 bases are a match to TRBD1. The CDR3 sequence is 15 residues long. V gave up 3 bases and J gave up 4 bases; unmatched junction bases: 4. CDR1 is SEHNR, CDR2 FQNEAQ, per germline (reference sequence). CDR3 in DNA: TGTGCCAGCAGCTTGCAGGGGGCGCGCACCGGGGAGCTGTTTTTT. This codes for CASSLQGARTGELFF. Looking up the rest from reference TRBV7-9 and TRBJ2-2 gives the full variable domain: DTGVSQNPRHKITKRGQNVTFRCDPISEHNRLYWYRQTLGQGPEFLTYFQNEAQLEKSRLLSDRFSAERPKGSFSTLEIQRTEQGDSAMYLCASSLQGARTGELFFGEGSRLTVL.

The rearrangement uses TRBV19 and TRBJ1-5; 11 nucleotides line up with TRBD1. The CDR3 covers 17 residues. After removal of 2 bases from V and 1 base from J, the junction contained 4 bases not matched to a gene. The V gene's germline CDR1 is LNHDA and CDR2 SQIVND (reference sequence). CDR3 in amino acids: CASSIRGQGASNQPQHF. CDR3 sequence (DNA): TGTGCCAGTAGTATACGAGGACAGGGGGCGAGCAATCAGCCCCAGCATTTT.

The chain has TRBV6-5 and TRBJ2-7, with 9 bases lining up with TRBD1. V gave up 0 bases and J gave up 6 bases; unmatched junction bases: 9. The CDR3 totals 16 residues. Germline V lookup: CDR1 MNHEY, CDR2 SVGAGI. The CDR3 loop is CASSYSRGQGVFEQYF. The CDR3 nucleotides read TGTGCCAGCAGTTACTCGAGGGGACAGGGAGTCTTCGAGCAGTACTTC.

This clonotype was seen at least ten times. The chain joins TRBV4-3 to TRBJ2-6; D is ambiguous. The V end lost 2 bases, the J end lost 4 bases, and 12 bases lay between the germline ends. Germline V gene lookup returns CDR1 LGHNA and CDR2 YSLEER. The CDR3 runs to 16 residues. The CDR3 here is CASSQNPSSGANVLTF. The CDR3 DNA reads as TGCGCCAGCAGCCAAAACCCTAGTTCGGGGGCCAACGTCCTGACTTTC.

The chain recombines TRBV4-3 with TRBJ2-3, with 9 bases lining up with TRBD2. Germline CDR1 reads LGHNA; CDR2 reads YSLEER. With 0 bases clipped from V and 0 bases from J, the junction kept 4 bases outside the gene matches. This CDR3 has 17 residues. The CDR3 loop reads CASSQDLTSGSTDTQYF. CDR3 nucleotide sequence: TGCGCCAGCAGCCAAGACCTGACTAGCGGAAGCACAGATACGCAGTATTTT.

V is TRBV12-3 or TRBV12-4 and J is TRBJ2-1, with no clear D. Trimming took 7 bases from V and 8 from J, leaving 15 bases between them. The CDR3 has 13 residues. CDR3 loop: CASNTYNGDEQFF. Written as DNA, the CDR3 is TGTGCCAGCAACACCTACAATGGAGATGAGCAGTTCTTC.

This CDR3 reads CASSYSGHTDTQYF. For the CDR3, the DNA is TGTGCCAGCAGTTACTCGGGCCACACAGATACGCAGTATTTT. The rearrangement joins TRBV6-5 to TRBJ2-3; D gene unclear. Germline CDR1 is MNHEY and CDR2 is SVGAGI. V lost 0 bases to trimming and J lost 2 bases, with 6 bases between them. The CDR3 is made up of 14 amino acids.

The chain recombines TRBV28 with TRBJ2-7; maybe TRBD2 (6 bases). Germline CDR1 MDHEN, CDR2 SYDVKM. Trimming removed 5 bases from V and 0 bases from J, with 17 bases in between. There are 16 residues in the CDR3. CDR3 residues: CASSPLGGFTSYEQYF. The DNA of the CDR3 is TGTGCCAGCAGTCCCCTGGGGGGTTTTACCTCCTACGAGCAGTACTTC.

The rearrangement links TRBV5-4 to TRBJ2-4; 8 positions match TRBD2. V lost 5 bases, J lost 9 bases, and 10 bases stayed unmatched. Per germline, CDR1 SGHNT and CDR2 YYREEE (reference sequence). The CDR3 is 14 residues long. The chain's CDR3 is CASRERGSGGIQYF. The CDR3 DNA is TGTGCCAGCAGGGAGCGGGGGAGCGGAGGCATTCAGTACTTC.

The chain uses TRBV7-2 and TRBJ2-7; 8 nucleotides match TRBD2. The germline CDR1 and CDR2 sequences are SGHTA and FQGNSA. CDR3 length: 15 residues. J lost 2 bases, V lost 2 bases, and 5 bases had no gene match. Written as DNA, the CDR3 is TGTGCCAGCAGCTTAAGCGCGGGGGGCCCCTACGAGCAGTACTTC. Encoded protein: CASSLSAGGPYEQYF.

In this sample, this clonotype turned up a few times. The V call is TRBV5-1, the J call TRBJ1-1, with 9 positions matching TRBD1. CDR1 is SGHRS and CDR2 is YFSETQ in the germline V gene. Losses at the gene ends were 4 bases for V and 4 bases for J; bases not matched to a gene: 8. The CDR3 is 15 amino acids. Written as DNA, the CDR3 is TGCGCCAGCAGCGGACAGGGACAGGGAGTCACTGAAGCTTTCTTT. Amino acid sequence: CASSGQGQGVTEAFF.

This chain joins TRBV4-2 and TRBJ2-1; D could derive from TRBD1 or TRBD2 (5 bases each). CDR1 is LGHNA, CDR2 YNFKEQ, per germline. The CDR3 extends over 21 amino acids. V was shortened by 10 bases and J by 2 bases, with 36 bases between the two germline ends. The CDR3 here is CAMSPGLPGMGQRRTYNEQFF. The CDR3 nucleotides are TGTGCCATGAGCCCGGGGCTTCCGGGAATGGGGCAAAGACGGACCTACAATGAGCAGTTCTTC.

V and J are TRBV4-1 and TRBJ1-4; D possibly corresponds to TRBD1 (5 bases). Germline V gene sequence: CDR1 MGHRA, CDR2 YSYEKL. With 1 base removed from V and 4 bases from J, the gap between germline ends came to 10 bases. This CDR3 comprises 15 residues. The CDR3 DNA is TGCGCCAGCAGCCAAGGAAGCAGGGTTAATGAAAAACTGTTTTTT. Its protein product is CASSQGSRVNEKLFF.

V and J are TRBV20-1 and TRBJ2-5, with 7 bases lining up with TRBD2. From germline, CDR1 is DFQATT and CDR2 SNEGSKA (reference sequence). The CDR3 has 16 amino acids. V dropped 3 bases and J dropped 1; count of bases not matched to a gene: 11. The CDR3 spells CSASKAGKIFQETQYF. In DNA, the CDR3 is TGCAGTGCTAGTAAAGCGGGGAAGATATTCCAAGAGACCCAGTACTTC.

The table lists this clonotype with many counts. The chain is built from TRBV4-2 and TRBJ2-5, with unresolved D. The V end was cut by 0 bases, the J end by 4 bases, with 6 bases between. Per germline, CDR1 LGHNA and CDR2 YNFKEQ. There are 13 residues in the CDR3. The CDR3 spells CASSQEWRETQYF. The CDR3 nucleotides are TGTGCCAGCAGCCAAGAGTGGCGAGAGACCCAGTACTTC.

The chain recombines TRBV5-1 with TRBJ2-1; TRBD2 aligns across 11 bases. Looked up from germline, CDR1 is SGHRS and CDR2 is YFSETQ. This CDR3 has 15 amino acids. The V and J ends lost 0 bases and 8 bases, in that order; junction bases with no gene match: 4. The CDR3 here is CASSLVLAGGHEQFF. The DNA for the CDR3 is TGCGCCAGCAGCTTGGTTTTAGCGGGGGGGCATGAGCAGTTCTTC.